This is a list of T cell receptor beta chains from one sample in a study of cytomegalovirus exposure and HLA in healthy donors. TCRdb's copy holds only in-frame clones and misses some; the assay was immunoSEQ multiplex PCR. Of some 140,000 clones in the sample, roughly 90% are singletons; the top ten hold less than 3.5%. Sequenced input: PBMCs. These TCRs come from a young man in good health and CMV-seronegative. Both conserved end residues are part of each CDR3. Each record gives: clone size, J gene, V gene, D gene, CDR3 protein, CDR3 DNA. D genes are given only for firm matches. Size is stated for part of the rows, as once, few or many counts, or as a class when the clone is expanded.

>NA|TRBJ2-1|TRBV6-1|NA
CASSGGRLGENEQFF
TGTGCCAGCAGTGGGGGGCGGCTTGGAGAAAATGAGCAGTTCTTC
>NA|TRBJ2-1|TRBV2|NA
CASRGYRINEQFF
TGTGCCAGCAGGGGTTACAGAATCAATGAGCAGTTCTTC
>NA|TRBJ2-2|TRBV6-6|TRBD2
CASTRLAGGVTGELFF
TGTGCCAGCACCAGACTAGCGGGAGGAGTCACCGGGGAGCTGTTTTTT
>once|TRBJ1-2|TRBV5-1|NA
CASSLGPQGTNYGYTF
TGCGCCAGCAGCTTGGGACCCCAGGGTACTAACTATGGCTACACCTTC
>NA|TRBJ2-7|TRBV27|NA
CASSQSDRGQNNEQYF
TGTGCCAGCAGCCAATCGGATCGCGGACAGAATAACGAGCAGTACTTC
>NA|TRBJ1-1|TRBV10-3|NA
CAISSFSEGLNTEAFF
TGTGCCATCAGTTCTTTTTCGGAGGGGCTGAACACTGAAGCTTTCTTT
>NA|TRBJ1-2|TRBV4-1|NA
CASSPPVSGYGYTF
TGCGCCAGCAGCCCGCCTGTCTCCGGGTATGGCTACACCTTC
>NA|TRBJ1-1|TRBV19|TRBD1
CASSISTGYTEAFF
TGTGCCAGTAGTATCTCGACAGGGTACACTGAAGCTTTCTTT
>NA|TRBJ2-5|TRBV18|NA
CASSPPGQQETQYF
TGTGCCAGCTCACCACCCGGACAGCAAGAGACCCAGTACTTC
>NA|TRBJ1-3|TRBV2|TRBD1
CASSDDRGFFGNTIYF
TGTGCCAGCAGCGACGACAGGGGTTTTTTTGGAAACACCATATATTTT
>NA|TRBJ2-1|TRBV6-1|TRBD1
CASREKTGLLRNEQFF
TGTGCCAGCAGGGAAAAGACAGGGTTGTTACGCAATGAGCAGTTCTTC
>few|TRBJ2-1|TRBV6-5|NA
CASSSDSNNEQFF
TGTGCCAGCAGTTCGGACAGTAACAATGAGCAGTTCTTC
>NA|TRBJ2-3|TRBV6-5|TRBD2
CASRDSGSPTDTQYF
TGTGCCAGCAGAGATAGCGGGAGCCCGACAGATACGCAGTATTTT
>NA|TRBJ2-2|TRBV30|TRBD2
CALRLAGTGELFF
TGTGCCCTAAGACTAGCGGGAACCGGGGAGCTGTTTTTT
>NA|TRBJ2-1|TRBV5-5|TRBD2
CASSALAGGKDEQFF
TGTGCCAGCAGCGCCCTAGCGGGAGGGAAGGATGAGCAGTTCTTC
>NA|TRBJ2-3|TRBV5-4|TRBD2
CASSFDGRGALTDTQYF
TGTGCCAGCAGCTTTGATGGGCGGGGGGCCCTCACAGATACGCAGTATTTT
>NA|TRBJ2-1|TRBV28|NA
CASSLPGSSYNEQFF
TGTGCCAGCAGTTTACCCGGGAGCTCCTACAATGAGCAGTTCTTC
>NA|TRBJ2-1|TRBV19|TRBD1
CASSIVPQGSSYNEQFF
TGTGCCAGTAGTATAGTCCCACAGGGGAGCTCCTACAATGAGCAGTTCTTC
>NA|TRBJ2-1|TRBV18|TRBD2
CASSPSTGGGENEQFF
TGTGCCAGCTCACCGTCTACGGGGGGGGGAGAAAATGAGCAGTTCTTC
>NA|TRBJ1-2|TRBV13|NA
CASSPTGAARGYTF
TGTGCCAGCAGTCCGACAGGAGCTGCTAGGGGCTACACCTTC
>few|TRBJ2-7|TRBV11-1|TRBD1
CASSFRDRDHEQYF
TGTGCCAGCAGCTTCCGGGACAGGGACCACGAGCAGTACTTC
>NA|TRBJ2-1|TRBV14|TRBD2
CASSPAGGYNEQFF
TGTGCCAGCAGCCCCGCGGGAGGGTACAATGAGCAGTTCTTC
>NA|TRBJ2-7|TRBV11-2|TRBD2
CASSKIAGSSYEQYF
TGTGCCAGCAGTAAGATAGCGGGGAGCTCCTACGAGCAGTACTTC
>NA|TRBJ2-7|TRBV6-5|NA
CASTPRDSLTHEQYF
TGTGCCAGCACCCCCCGGGACTCCCTCACCCACGAGCAGTACTTC
>NA|TRBJ1-4|TRBV27|NA
CASRNRAWEKLFF
TGTGCCAGCAGAAACAGGGCGTGGGAAAAACTGTTTTTT
>NA|TRBJ2-4|TRBV15|NA
CATSRDRQSNIQYF
TGTGCCACCAGCAGAGATCGTCAGTCTAACATTCAGTACTTC
>NA|TRBJ2-5|TRBV12-5|TRBD2
CASGLGDGTSGRRETQYF
TGTGCTAGTGGTTTGGGTGACGGGACTAGCGGGAGAAGAGAGACCCAGTACTTC